This T cell receptor beta chain is drawn from a study of shared clonotypes between healthy human individuals. Study-wide results and limits: Relative to memory subsets, naive subsets generally showed larger estimated richness. Generation probabilities were higher for clonotypes shared across all four sorted-subset donors than for unshared ones. Among a handful of donors, approximately 5% of naive CD4 clonotypes were found in common.

Clones were read by immunoSEQ multiplex PCR, and TCRdb kept only the in-frame ones, dropping some. Among some 1,600,000 clones listed, 95% to 99% were seen once. On this clone itself: Its antigen is currently unknown.

V shed 6 bases, J shed 7 bases, and the junction held 5 bases outside the gene matches. Germline V gives CDR1 LNHDA, CDR2 SQIVND (reference sequence). The CDR3 runs to 13 residues. The V and J genes are TRBV19 and TRBJ1-1; TRBD1 matches at 10 bases. This sequence was found in a man aged 25 to 40 in good health. The sequencing input was naive CD4+ T cells sorted from blood. Subset noted: CD45RA+ positively selected. Here the CDR3 DNA reads TGTGCCAGTAGCCAGGGACAGGGGAGTGAAGCTTTCTTT. Amino acid sequence: CASSQGQGSEAFF.